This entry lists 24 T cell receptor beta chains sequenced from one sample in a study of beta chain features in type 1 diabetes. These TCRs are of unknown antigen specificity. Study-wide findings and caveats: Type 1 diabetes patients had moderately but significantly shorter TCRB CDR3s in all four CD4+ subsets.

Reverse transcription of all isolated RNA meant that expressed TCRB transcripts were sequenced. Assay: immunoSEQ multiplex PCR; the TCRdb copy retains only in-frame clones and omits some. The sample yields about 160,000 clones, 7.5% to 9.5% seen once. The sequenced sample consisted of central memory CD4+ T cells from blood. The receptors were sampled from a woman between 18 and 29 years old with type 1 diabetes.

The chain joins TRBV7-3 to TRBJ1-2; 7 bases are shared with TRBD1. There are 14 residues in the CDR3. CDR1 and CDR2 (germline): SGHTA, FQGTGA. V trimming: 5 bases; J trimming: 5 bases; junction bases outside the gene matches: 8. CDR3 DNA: TGTGCCAGCAGCCCCCGACAGGGACTGTATGGCTACACCTTC. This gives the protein CASSPRQGLYGYTF.

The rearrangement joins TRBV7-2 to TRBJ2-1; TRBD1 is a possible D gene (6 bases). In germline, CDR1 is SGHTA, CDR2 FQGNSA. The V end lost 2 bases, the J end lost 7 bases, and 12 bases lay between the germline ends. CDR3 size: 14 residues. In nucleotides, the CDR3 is TGTGCCAGCAGCTTACAGGGGACCGCTAATGAGCAGTTCTTC. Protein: CASSLQGTANEQFF.

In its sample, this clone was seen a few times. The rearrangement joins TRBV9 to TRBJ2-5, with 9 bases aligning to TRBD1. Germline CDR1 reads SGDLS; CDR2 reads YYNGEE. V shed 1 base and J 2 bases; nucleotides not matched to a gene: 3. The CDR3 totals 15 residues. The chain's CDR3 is CASSVTDRGQETQYF. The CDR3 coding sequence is TGTGCCAGCAGCGTAACGGACAGGGGACAAGAGACCCAGTACTTC.

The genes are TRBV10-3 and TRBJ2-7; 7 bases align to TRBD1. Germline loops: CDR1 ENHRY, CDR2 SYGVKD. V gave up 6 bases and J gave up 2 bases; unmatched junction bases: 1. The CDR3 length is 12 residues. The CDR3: CAISGTAYEQYF. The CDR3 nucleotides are TGTGCCATCAGCGGGACAGCCTACGAGCAGTACTTC.

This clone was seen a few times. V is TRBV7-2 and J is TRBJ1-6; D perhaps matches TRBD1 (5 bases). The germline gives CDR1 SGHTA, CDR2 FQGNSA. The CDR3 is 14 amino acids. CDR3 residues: CACESGQGSSPLHF. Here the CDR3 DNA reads TGTGCGTGTGAAAGTGGTCAGGGCAGTTCACCCCTCCACTTT.

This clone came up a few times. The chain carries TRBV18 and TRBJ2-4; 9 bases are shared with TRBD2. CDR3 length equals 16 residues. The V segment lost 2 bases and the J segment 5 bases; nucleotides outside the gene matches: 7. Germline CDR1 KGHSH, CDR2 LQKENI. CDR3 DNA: TGTGCCAGCTCACCAAGAGCGGGAGGAGGGGAAAACATTCAGTACTTC. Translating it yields CASSPRAGGGENIQYF.

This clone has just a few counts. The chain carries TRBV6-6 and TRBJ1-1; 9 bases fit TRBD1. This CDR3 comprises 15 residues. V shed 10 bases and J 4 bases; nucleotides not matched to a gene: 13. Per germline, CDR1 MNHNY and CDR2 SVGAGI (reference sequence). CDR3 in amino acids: CATKDRGSRGTEAFF. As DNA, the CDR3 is TGTGCCACCAAGGACAGGGGCTCCCGAGGCACTGAAGCTTTCTTT.

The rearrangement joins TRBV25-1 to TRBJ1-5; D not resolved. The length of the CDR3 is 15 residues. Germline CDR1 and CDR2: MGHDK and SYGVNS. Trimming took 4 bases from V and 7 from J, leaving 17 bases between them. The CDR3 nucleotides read TGTGCCAGCAGTGCCCCTGGCCCTGAACGACAGCCCCAGCATTTT. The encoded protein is CASSAPGPERQPQHF.

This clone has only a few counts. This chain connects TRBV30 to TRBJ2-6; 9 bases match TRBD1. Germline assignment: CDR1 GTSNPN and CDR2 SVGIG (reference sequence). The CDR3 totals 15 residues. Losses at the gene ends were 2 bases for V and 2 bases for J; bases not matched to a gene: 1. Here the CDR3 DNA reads TGTGCCTGGAGTCGACAGGGGGCTGGGGCCAACGTCCTGACTTTC. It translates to CAWSRQGAGANVLTF.

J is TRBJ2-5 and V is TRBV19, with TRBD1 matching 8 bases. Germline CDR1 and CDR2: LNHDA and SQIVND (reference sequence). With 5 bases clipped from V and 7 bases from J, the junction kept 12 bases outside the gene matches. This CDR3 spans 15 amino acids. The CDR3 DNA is TGTGCCAGTAGTGCCCGGACAGGGTCCACGGTGACCCAGTACTTC. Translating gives CASSARTGSTVTQYF.

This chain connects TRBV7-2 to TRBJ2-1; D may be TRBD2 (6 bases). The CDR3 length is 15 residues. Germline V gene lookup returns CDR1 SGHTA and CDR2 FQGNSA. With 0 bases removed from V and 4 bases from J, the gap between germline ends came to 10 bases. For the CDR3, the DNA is TGTGCCAGCAGCTTAGCGGGGGGACCTTACAATGAGCAGTTCTTC. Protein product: CASSLAGGPYNEQFF.

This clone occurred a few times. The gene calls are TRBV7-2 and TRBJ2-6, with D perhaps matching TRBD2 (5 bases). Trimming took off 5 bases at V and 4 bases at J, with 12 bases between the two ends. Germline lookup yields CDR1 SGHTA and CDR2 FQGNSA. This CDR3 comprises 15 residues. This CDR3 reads CASSPRVTGANVLTF. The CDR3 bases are TGTGCCAGCAGCCCGCGGGTGACCGGGGCCAACGTCCTGACTTTC.

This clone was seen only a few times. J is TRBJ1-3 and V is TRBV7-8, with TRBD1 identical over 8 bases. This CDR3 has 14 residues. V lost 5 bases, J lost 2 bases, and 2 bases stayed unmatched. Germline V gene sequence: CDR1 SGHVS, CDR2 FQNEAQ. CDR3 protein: CASSPTGAGNTIYF. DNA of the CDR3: TGTGCCAGCAGCCCGACAGGGGCTGGAAACACCATATATTTT.

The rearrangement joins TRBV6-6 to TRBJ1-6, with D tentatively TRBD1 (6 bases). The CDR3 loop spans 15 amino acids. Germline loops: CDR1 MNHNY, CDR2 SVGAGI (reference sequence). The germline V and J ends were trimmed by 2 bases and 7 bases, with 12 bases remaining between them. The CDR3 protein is CASSYTTGYNSPLHF. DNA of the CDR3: TGTGCCAGCAGTTACACCACAGGGTACAATTCACCCCTCCACTTT.

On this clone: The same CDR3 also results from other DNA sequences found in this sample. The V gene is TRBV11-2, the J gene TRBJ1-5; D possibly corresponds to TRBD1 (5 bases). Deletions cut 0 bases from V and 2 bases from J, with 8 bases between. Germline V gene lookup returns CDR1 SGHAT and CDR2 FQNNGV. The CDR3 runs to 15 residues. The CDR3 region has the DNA TGTGCCAGCAGCTTAGATACAGGAGGCAATCAGCCCCAGCATTTT. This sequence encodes CASSLDTGGNQPQHF.

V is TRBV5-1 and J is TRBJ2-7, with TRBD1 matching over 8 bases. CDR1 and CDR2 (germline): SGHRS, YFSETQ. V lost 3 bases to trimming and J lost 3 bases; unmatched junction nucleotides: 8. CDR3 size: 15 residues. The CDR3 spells CASSWAAGGDYEQYF. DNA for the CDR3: TGCGCCAGCAGCTGGGCCGCAGGGGGCGACTACGAGCAGTACTTC.

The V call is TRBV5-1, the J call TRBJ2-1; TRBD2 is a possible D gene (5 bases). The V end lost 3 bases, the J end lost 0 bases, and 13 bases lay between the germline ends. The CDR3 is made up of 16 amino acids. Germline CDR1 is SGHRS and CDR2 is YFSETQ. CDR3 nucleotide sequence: TGCGCCAGCAGCTCGCAGGTAGGGAGCTCCTACAATGAGCAGTTCTTC. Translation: CASSSQVGSSYNEQFF.

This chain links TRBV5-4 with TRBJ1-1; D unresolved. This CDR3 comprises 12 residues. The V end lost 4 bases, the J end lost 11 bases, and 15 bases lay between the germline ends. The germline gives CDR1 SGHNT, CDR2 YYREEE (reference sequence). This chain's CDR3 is CASSLPGSGAFF. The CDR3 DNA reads TGTGCCAGCAGCCTCCCGGGATCTGGGGCTTTCTTT.

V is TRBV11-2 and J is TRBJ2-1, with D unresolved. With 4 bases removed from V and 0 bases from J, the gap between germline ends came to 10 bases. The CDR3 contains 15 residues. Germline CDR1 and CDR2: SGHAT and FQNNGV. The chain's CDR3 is CASSSSKSSYNEQFF. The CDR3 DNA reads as TGTGCCAGCAGCTCCTCTAAGAGCTCCTACAATGAGCAGTTCTTC.

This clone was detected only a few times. The CDR3 is CASSIDRGENEKLFF. DNA of the CDR3: TGTGCCAGTAGTATAGATAGGGGCGAGAATGAAAAACTGTTTTTT. This chain joins TRBV19 and TRBJ1-4, with D possibly being TRBD1 (5 bases). Germline V gene sequence: CDR1 LNHDA, CDR2 SQIVND (reference sequence). This CDR3 is 15 amino acids long. The V gene lost 0 bases and the J gene lost 5 bases, with 10 bases spanning the gap. Filled out from reference TRBV19 and TRBJ1-4, the complete variable domain reads DGGITQSPKYLFRKEGQNVTLSCEQNLNHDAMYWYRQDPGQGLRLIYYSQIVNDFQKGDIAEGYSVSREKKESFPLTVTSAQKNPTAFYLCASSIDRGENEKLFFGSGTQLSVL.

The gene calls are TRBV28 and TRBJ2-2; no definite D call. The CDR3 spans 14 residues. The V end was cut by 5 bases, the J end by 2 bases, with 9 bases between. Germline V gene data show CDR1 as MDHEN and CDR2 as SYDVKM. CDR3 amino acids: CASSRGGNTGELFF. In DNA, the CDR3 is TGTGCCAGCAGTCGAGGTGGAAACACCGGGGAGCTGTTTTTT.

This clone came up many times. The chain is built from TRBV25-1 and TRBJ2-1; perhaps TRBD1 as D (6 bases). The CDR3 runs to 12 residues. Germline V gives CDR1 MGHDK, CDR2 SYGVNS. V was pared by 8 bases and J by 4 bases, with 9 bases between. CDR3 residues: CASSGQYNEQFF. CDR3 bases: TGTGCCAGCTCCGGACAGTACAATGAGCAGTTCTTC. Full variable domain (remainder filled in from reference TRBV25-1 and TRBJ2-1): EADIYQTPRYLVIGTGKKITLECSQTMGHDKMYWYQQDPGMELHLIHYSYGVNSTEKGDLSSESTVSRIRTEHFPLTLESARPSHTSQYLCASSGQYNEQFFGPGTRLTVL.

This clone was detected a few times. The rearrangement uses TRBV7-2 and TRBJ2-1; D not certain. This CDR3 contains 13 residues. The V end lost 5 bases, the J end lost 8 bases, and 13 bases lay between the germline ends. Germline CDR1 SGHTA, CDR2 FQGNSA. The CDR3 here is CASSLPPSDEQFF. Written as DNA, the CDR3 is TGTGCCAGCAGCCTCCCCCCCAGCGATGAGCAGTTCTTC.

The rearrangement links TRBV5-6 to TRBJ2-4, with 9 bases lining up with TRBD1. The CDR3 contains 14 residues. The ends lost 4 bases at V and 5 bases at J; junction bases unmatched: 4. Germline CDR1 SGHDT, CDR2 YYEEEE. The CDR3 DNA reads TGTGCCAGCAGCAGTTGGACAGGGGAAAACATTCAGTACTTC. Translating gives CASSSWTGENIQYF.